The present T cell receptor beta chain was sequenced within a study of shared clonotypes between healthy human individuals. Trimming left V 4 bases short and J 4 bases short, with 8 bases between. Germline loops: CDR1 SEHNR, CDR2 FQNEAQ (reference sequence). This CDR3 contains 13 residues. The unsorted PBMC sample used ten immunoSEQ deep assay plates. The assay was immunoSEQ multiplex PCR, and TCRdb's table has in-frame clones only and misses some. The data hold some 450,000 clones, with 70% to 80% observed a single time. The sequence came from a woman aged 40 to 50 in good health. Some clones in this sample may be carry-over from other donors' samples. The chain combines TRBV7-9 with TRBJ2-1; no reliable D call. The sample comprised PBMCs. The CDR3 loop is CASSSRIYNEQFF. The CDR3 bases are TGTGCCAGCAGCTCTAGGATTTACAATGAGCAGTTCTTC.